This TCR beta chain came from a study of T cells in Graves' hyperthyroidism and ophthalmopathy. RNA transcripts yielded amplified TCR beta CDR3 regions. The HTBI primer set was used in a first-round RT-PCR of the TCR CDR3. TCRdb reanalysed the multiplex PCR reads using MiXCR and keeps one entry per CDR3 protein. Among hundreds of thousands of distinct CDR3 sequences, 30% to 40% were seen once, and the ten largest hold less than 35%. The study enrolled patients aged 18 to 65 with newly diagnosed hyperthyroidism of under 2 months' duration. CDR3 length: 14 amino acids. CDR1 is SGHTA and CDR2 is FQGNSA in the germline V gene. The ends were cut back, 5 bases at V and 7 bases at J, with 17 bases in the middle.

The V call is TRBV7-2, the J call TRBJ2-5, with D possibly matching TRBD2 (6 bases). The sample was blood. This sequence originates from a woman between 40 and 50 years old with Graves' hyperthyroidism. The CDR3 reads CASSGGSDLLTQYF. The CDR3, as DNA: TGTGCCAGCAGCGGGGGGTCGGACTTGCTGACCCAGTACTTC. Supplemented by reference TRBV7-2 and TRBJ2-5, the full variable domain reads GAGVSQSPSNKVTEKGKDVELRCDPISGHTALYWYRQSLGQGLEFLIYFQGNSAPDKSGLPSDRFSAERTGGSVSTLTIQRTQQEDSAVYLCASSGGSDLLTQYFGPGTRLLVL.